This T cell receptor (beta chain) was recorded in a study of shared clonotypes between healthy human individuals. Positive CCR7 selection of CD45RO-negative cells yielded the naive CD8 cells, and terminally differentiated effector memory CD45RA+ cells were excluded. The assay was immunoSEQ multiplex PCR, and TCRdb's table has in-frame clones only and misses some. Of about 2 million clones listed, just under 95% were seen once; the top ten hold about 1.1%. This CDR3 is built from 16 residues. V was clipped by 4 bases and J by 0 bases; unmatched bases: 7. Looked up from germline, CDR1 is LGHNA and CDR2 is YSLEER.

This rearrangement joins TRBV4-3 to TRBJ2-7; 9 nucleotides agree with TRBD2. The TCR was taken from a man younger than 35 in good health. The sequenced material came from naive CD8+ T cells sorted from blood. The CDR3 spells CASSPRGREGSYEQYF. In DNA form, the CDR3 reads TGCGCCAGCAGCCCCCGTGGGCGGGAGGGCTCCTACGAGCAGTACTTC.